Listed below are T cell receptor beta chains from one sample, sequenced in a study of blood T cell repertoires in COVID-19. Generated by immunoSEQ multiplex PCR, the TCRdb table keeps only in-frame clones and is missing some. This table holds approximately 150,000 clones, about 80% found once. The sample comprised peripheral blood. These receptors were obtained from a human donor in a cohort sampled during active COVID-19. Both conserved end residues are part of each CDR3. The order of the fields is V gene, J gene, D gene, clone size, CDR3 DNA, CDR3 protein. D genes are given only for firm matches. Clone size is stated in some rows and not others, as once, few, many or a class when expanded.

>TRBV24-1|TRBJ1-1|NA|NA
TGTGCCACCAGTGACAGGGGCACTGAAGCTTTCTTT
CATSDRGTEAFF
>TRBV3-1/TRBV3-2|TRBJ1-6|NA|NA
TGTGCCAGCAGCCCTCGGACAGCCTCAAATTCACCCCTCCACTTT
CASSPRTASNSPLHF
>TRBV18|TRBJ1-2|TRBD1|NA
TGTGCCAGCTCACTCCGACAGGGAGCTAACTATGGCTACACCTTC
CASSLRQGANYGYTF
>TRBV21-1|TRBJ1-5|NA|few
TGTGCCAGCCGACCGAACCGGGACAGGGGGCGGCAGCCCCAGCATTTT
CASRPNRDRGRQPQHF
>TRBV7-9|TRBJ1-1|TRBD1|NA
TGTGCCAGCAGGCCAGGGGGGAACACTGAAGCTTTCTTT
CASRPGGNTEAFF
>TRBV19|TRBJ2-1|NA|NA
TGTGCCAGTAGCGGACAGTTCCGAGAGCAGTTCTTC
CASSGQFREQFF
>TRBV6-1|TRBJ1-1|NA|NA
TGTGCCAGCAGTGATGGAAGGGGGATAATGGGAACTGAAGCTTTCTTT
CASSDGRGIMGTEAFF
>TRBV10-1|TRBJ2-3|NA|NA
TGCGCCAGCAGTGAGTCGAGGGGGACAGATACGCAGTATTTT
CASSESRGTDTQYF
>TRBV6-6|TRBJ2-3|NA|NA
TGTGCCAGCAGGGCCCGAAGACAGCGCACAGATACGCAGTATTTT
CASRARRQRTDTQYF
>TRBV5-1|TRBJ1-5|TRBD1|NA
TGCGCCAGCAGGTTCCCCGGGACAGTTTATCAGCCCCAGCATTTT
CASRFPGTVYQPQHF
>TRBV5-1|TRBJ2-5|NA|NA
TGCGCCAGCAGCTTGGCCACAGGATTGGAGACCCAGTACTTC
CASSLATGLETQYF
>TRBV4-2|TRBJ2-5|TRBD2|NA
TGTGCCAGCAGCCGACTGAGCGGGAGTGTTGAGACCCAGTACTTC
CASSRLSGSVETQYF
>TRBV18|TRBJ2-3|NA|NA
TGTGCCAGCTCACAATGGACAACTACGACGCAGTATTTT
CASSQWTTTTQYF
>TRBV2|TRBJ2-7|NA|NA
TGTGCCAGCAGGAGGGATTGGTCCAGCTCCTACGAGCAGTACTTC
CASRRDWSSSYEQYF
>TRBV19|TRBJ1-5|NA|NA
TGTGCCAGTAGTCGGTGGAAGTCCCGCGGTCAGCCCCAGCATTTT
CASSRWKSRGQPQHF